The 28 T cell receptor beta chains below were found in one sample sequenced in a study of response to subunit inactivated influenza vaccine. TCRdb redid the calling of the RT-PCR reads with MiXCR, one entry per CDR3 protein. The sample yields hundreds of thousands of distinct CDR3 sequences, 15% to 17% seen once. The material was PBMCs from blood, obtained roughly 13 days after vaccination. All receptors derive from a man aged 50-60 years who received an inactivated influenza vaccine.

This chain links TRBV20-1 with TRBJ2-1; 11 bases agree with TRBD2. Trimming removed 4 bases from V and 1 base from J; junction bases left unmatched: 9. This CDR3 is 17 amino acids long. The germline gives CDR1 DFQATT, CDR2 SNEGSKA (reference sequence). CDR3 loop: CSANPTSGSWSYNEQFF. In DNA, the CDR3 is TGCAGTGCTAACCCCACTAGCGGGAGTTGGTCCTACAATGAGCAGTTCTTC.

This clonotype came up many times. The V and J genes are TRBV20-1 and TRBJ2-3, with D unclear. The CDR3 has 11 residues. Deletions cut 6 bases from V and 2 bases from J, with 6 bases between. The germline V gene has CDR1 DFQATT and CDR2 SNEGSKA (reference sequence). The CDR3 coding sequence is TGCAGTGCCTTACCCACAGATACGCAGTATTTT. Amino acids: CSALPTDTQYF.

This clonotype occurred a few times. The V and J genes are TRBV4-3 and TRBJ2-5, with a possible D match to TRBD1 (6 bases). The ends were cut back, 2 bases at V and 1 base at J, with 23 bases in the middle. Per the germline V gene, CDR1 is LGHNA and CDR2 is YSLEER. The length of the CDR3 is 19 residues. CDR3 residues: CASSQKIALGTSFQETQYF. The CDR3 DNA is TGCGCCAGCAGCCAAAAGATAGCCCTCGGGACATCATTCCAAGAGACCCAGTACTTC.

This clonotype was recorded a few times. One end of the junction varies from germline; a read error may be responsible. The rearrangement links TRBV7-3 to TRBJ2-1; D is undetermined. Germline-derived CDR1 and CDR2 are SGHTA and FQGTGA. The CDR3 sequence is 14 residues long. CDR3 in amino acids: CASSLSDLHKEQFF. CDR3 nucleotide sequence: TGTGCCAGCAGCTTAAGTGACTTACACAAGGAGCAGTTCTTC.

This rearrangement joins TRBV5-1 to TRBJ1-1; tentatively, D is TRBD1 (6 bases). Per germline, CDR1 SGHRS and CDR2 YFSETQ. Deletions cut 4 bases from V and 3 bases from J, with 13 bases between. There are 14 residues in the CDR3. CDR3 DNA sequence: TGCGCCAGCAGCGTAAACAGGGACCACACTGAAGCTTTCTTT. Protein: CASSVNRDHTEAFF.

The chain has TRBV12-3 or TRBV12-4 and TRBJ2-7; unclear D gene. This CDR3 contains 13 residues. V was shortened by 2 bases and J by 2 bases, with 7 bases between the two germline ends. The CDR3 reads CASSLNRPYEQYF. In DNA, the CDR3 is TGTGCCAGCAGTTTAAATCGCCCCTACGAGCAGTACTTC.

This clonotype was seen a handful of times. The rearrangement joins TRBV12-3 or TRBV12-4 to TRBJ2-7; 9 positions match TRBD1. J was trimmed by 5 bases and V by 4 bases; bases with no gene match: 6. This CDR3 is 14 amino acids long. CDR3 bases: TGTGCCAGCAGTTCTGGGACAGGGAGGAACGAGCAGTACTTC. This encodes CASSSGTGRNEQYF.

This clonotype was observed a handful of times. The chain employs TRBV3-1 and TRBJ2-5; D perhaps matches TRBD1 (6 bases). Trimming stripped 1 base from V and 4 bases from J, with 13 bases between. The CDR3 runs to 15 residues. Germline CDR1 reads LGHDT; CDR2 reads YNNKEL (reference sequence). The CDR3 DNA reads TGTGCCAGCAGCCAAGCCTACAGGGAAGGAGAGACCCAGTACTTC. As protein: CASSQAYREGETQYF.

There are a few counts of this clonotype. Written as DNA, the CDR3 is TGTGCCAGCAGCCTAGGACGTGCAGCTAATCAGCCCCAGCATTTT. The encoded protein is CASSLGRAANQPQHF. The chain uses TRBV3-1 and TRBJ1-5, with unresolved D. This CDR3 contains 15 residues. Trimming cost V 4 bases and J 4 bases, with 14 bases left between them. Per germline, CDR1 LGHDT and CDR2 YNNKEL (reference sequence). The full variable domain, completed using reference TRBV3-1 and TRBJ1-5, is DTAVSQTPKYLVTQMGNDKSIKCEQNLGHDTMYWYKQDSKKFLKIMFSYNNKELIINETVPNRFSPKSPDKAHLNLHINSLELGDSAVYFCASSLGRAANQPQHFGDGTRLSIL.

V gene TRBV20-1 combines with J gene TRBJ2-5; D may be TRBD1 or TRBD2 (5 bases each). The ends were cut back, 7 bases at V and 5 bases at J, with 14 bases in the middle. The CDR3 runs to 12 residues. From germline, CDR1 is DFQATT and CDR2 SNEGSKA (reference sequence). The CDR3 DNA reads TGCAGTGGTCAGGGTGGGACGGAGACCCAGTACTTC. The encoded protein is CSGQGGTETQYF.

In DNA form, the CDR3 reads TGTGCCAGCAGCCCACGGGACCGGACATTGAACACTGAAGCTTTCTTT. This encodes CASSPRDRTLNTEAFF. The rearrangement joins TRBV7-2 to TRBJ1-1; weak D call: TRBD1 (5 bases). CDR3 length: 16 amino acids. From germline, CDR1 is SGHTA and CDR2 FQGNSA. V was shortened by 5 bases and J by 0 bases, with 16 bases between the two germline ends.

In its sample, this clonotype was seen many times. The rearrangement joins TRBV29-1 to TRBJ2-3; 9 bases map to TRBD2. CDR3 length: 15 residues. J gave up 5 bases and V 2 bases, and 8 bases lay outside the gene matches. Germline V lookup: CDR1 SQVTM, CDR2 ANQGSEA. CDR3 region: CSVERPGLAVDTQYF. The DNA of the CDR3 is TGCAGCGTTGAAAGACCGGGACTAGCTGTAGATACGCAGTATTTT.

This clonotype has more than one count but fewer than ten. This rearrangement joins TRBV11-1 to TRBJ2-6; D may be TRBD2 (5 bases). Germline-derived CDR1 and CDR2 are SGHAT and FQDESV (reference sequence). Trimming cost V 1 base and J 0 bases, with 7 bases left between them. This CDR3 spans 16 amino acids. The CDR3 DNA reads TGTGCCAGCAGCTTAGACGGAGGCTCTGGGGCCAACGTCCTGACTTTC. It translates to CASSLDGGSGANVLTF.

This clonotype was found a few times. This chain links TRBV20-1 with TRBJ1-6, with D tentatively TRBD1 (6 bases). The CDR3 consists of 14 residues. The V end was cut by 5 bases, the J end by 9 bases, with 17 bases between. Germline lookup yields CDR1 DFQATT and CDR2 SNEGSKA (reference sequence). CDR3 coding DNA: TGCAGTGCTTCATCAACAGGGTATCGTTCACCCCTCCACTTT. This encodes CSASSTGYRSPLHF.

This clonotype has just a few counts. The gene calls are TRBV10-3 and TRBJ1-1; 8 bases line up with TRBD1. The junction had 4 bases not matched to a gene; V was cut back by 6 bases and J by 4 bases. Germline-derived CDR1 and CDR2 are ENHRY and SYGVKD. The CDR3 is 13 residues long. For the CDR3, the DNA is TGTGCCATCAGCACCGGACAGGGCACTGAAGCTTTCTTT. Amino acids: CAISTGQGTEAFF.

This clonotype has more than one count but fewer than ten. The genes are TRBV20-1 and TRBJ2-3; D is uncertain. V was shortened by 4 bases and J by 0 bases, with 11 bases between the two germline ends. Per germline, CDR1 DFQATT and CDR2 SNEGSKA (reference sequence). There are 14 residues in the CDR3. Here the CDR3 reads CSAKAAGSTDTQYF. The CDR3 DNA reads TGCAGTGCTAAGGCGGCAGGCAGCACAGATACGCAGTATTTT.

The chain couples TRBV6-1 to TRBJ2-7; D is possibly TRBD1 (7 bases). CDR1 is MNHNS and CDR2 is SASEGT in the germline V gene. The CDR3 loop spans 15 amino acids. The germline V and J ends were trimmed by 8 bases and 2 bases, with 19 bases remaining between them. The CDR3 nucleotides read TGTGCCAGCTCCCCAGGGGGGCAGGGGACCTACGAGCAGTACTTC. Its protein is CASSPGGQGTYEQYF.

This clonotype came up a few times. V and J are TRBV7-2 and TRBJ2-2, with D perhaps matching TRBD2 (5 bases). Germline CDR1 SGHTA, CDR2 FQGNSA. This CDR3 comprises 13 residues. V lost 5 bases and J lost 7, with 11 bases in between. CDR3 sequence (DNA): TGTGCCAGCAGCCAGGTAGAGGGCGGGGAGCTGTTTTTT. Its protein product is CASSQVEGGELFF.

The J gene is TRBJ2-7, the V gene TRBV5-8, with D perhaps matching TRBD1 (6 bases). Germline assignment: CDR1 SGHTS and CDR2 YDEGEE. Trimming cost V 2 bases and J 7 bases, with 19 bases left between them. The CDR3 loop spans 15 amino acids. CDR3 sequence: CASSFIRDTEGEQYF. DNA of the CDR3: TGTGCCAGCAGCTTTATCCGGGACACCGAGGGAGAGCAGTACTTC.

This clonotype was seen a handful of times. The chain employs TRBV29-1 and TRBJ2-2; D gene ambiguous. Germline CDR1 reads SQVTM; CDR2 reads ANQGSEA. Trimming pared 5 bases from V and 2 bases from J, leaving 6 bases between. There are 12 residues in the CDR3. Here the CDR3 reads CSVLENTGELFF. The CDR3 nucleotides are TGCAGCGTTCTGGAAAACACCGGGGAGCTGTTTTTT.

This clonotype was seen more than once but under ten times. The rearrangement uses TRBV5-1 and TRBJ2-2; 7 bases line up with TRBD1. This CDR3 has 17 amino acids. CDR1 and CDR2 from the germline V gene are SGHRS and YFSETQ. V lost 4 bases to trimming and J lost 5 bases; unmatched junction nucleotides: 14. CDR3 sequence reads: CASSVRPFDRATGELFF. CDR3 sequence (DNA): TGCGCCAGCAGCGTAAGGCCTTTTGACAGGGCGACCGGGGAGCTGTTTTTT.

V and J are TRBV9 and TRBJ2-7; D is unresolved. Germline V lookup: CDR1 SGDLS, CDR2 YYNGEE. CDR3 length equals 13 residues. With 4 bases removed from V and 1 base from J, the gap between germline ends came to 9 bases. This CDR3 is CASSPGESYEQYF. CDR3 nucleotides: TGTGCCAGCAGCCCAGGAGAGTCCTACGAGCAGTACTTC. Using reference TRBV9 and TRBJ2-7 for the parts outside the CDR3, the full variable domain is DSGVTQTPKHLITATGQRVTLRCSPRSGDLSVYWYQQSLDQGLQFLIQYYNGEERAKGNILERFSAQQFPDLHSELNLSSLELGDSALYFCASSPGESYEQYFGPGTRLTVT.

CDR3 region: CSAGREWYQETQYF. In nucleotides, the CDR3 is TGCAGCGCTGGGAGGGAATGGTACCAAGAGACCCAGTACTTC. The chain joins TRBV20-1 to TRBJ2-5, with 7 positions matching TRBD2. Germline loops: CDR1 DFQATT, CDR2 SNEGSKA (reference sequence). The CDR3 runs to 14 residues.

The chain couples TRBV9 to TRBJ2-2; D is uncertain. The V gene lost 2 bases and the J gene lost 0 bases, with 11 bases spanning the gap. This CDR3 has 16 amino acids. The germline V gene encodes CDR1 SGDLS and CDR2 YYNGEE. Written as DNA, the CDR3 is TGTGCCAGCAGCGTTTTGGGCGAACCGAACACCGGGGAGCTGTTTTTT. Its protein is CASSVLGEPNTGELFF.

V and J are TRBV5-1 and TRBJ1-1; no clear D gene. The CDR3 length is 14 residues. Germline CDR1 is SGHRS and CDR2 is YFSETQ. V lost 6 bases, J lost 1 base, and 13 bases lay in between. The CDR3 spells CASTAGDANTEAFF. CDR3 coding DNA: TGCGCCAGCACGGCGGGAGATGCGAACACTGAAGCTTTCTTT.

This clonotype was seen only a few times. The chain links TRBV4-3 to TRBJ2-3; D gene uncertain. Germline V CDR1 and CDR2: LGHNA, YSLEER. V gave up 2 bases and J gave up 5 bases, with 14 bases separating them. The CDR3 is 15 amino acids. CDR3 nucleotide sequence: TGCGCCAGCAGCCAACAGGACCAACCCCAAGATACGCAGTATTTT. It encodes CASSQQDQPQDTQYF.

The rearrangement joins TRBV29-1 to TRBJ2-1; D is unresolved. The germline V and J ends were trimmed by 4 bases and 2 bases, with 12 bases remaining between them. The CDR3 length is 14 residues. CDR1 and CDR2 from the germline V gene are SQVTM and ANQGSEA. The CDR3 DNA reads TGCAGCGTTGGTCGCGGAGCTGCCTACAATGAGCAGTTCTTC. Protein product: CSVGRGAAYNEQFF.

The gene calls are TRBV25-1 and TRBJ2-5, with 7 bases that match TRBD1. Germline CDR1 MGHDK, CDR2 SYGVNS. The CDR3 has 15 amino acids. The J segment lost 2 bases and the V segment lost 1 base, leaving 4 bases of the junction unmatched. The CDR3 coding sequence is TGTGCCAGCAGTGAATTACTGGGACAGCAAGAGACCCAGTACTTC. Residues: CASSELLGQQETQYF. The full variable domain, its missing parts supplied by reference TRBV25-1 and TRBJ2-5, is EADIYQTPRYLVIGTGKKITLECSQTMGHDKMYWYQQDPGMELHLIHYSYGVNSTEKGDLSSESTVSRIRTEHFPLTLESARPSHTSQYLCASSELLGQQETQYFGPGTRLLVL.